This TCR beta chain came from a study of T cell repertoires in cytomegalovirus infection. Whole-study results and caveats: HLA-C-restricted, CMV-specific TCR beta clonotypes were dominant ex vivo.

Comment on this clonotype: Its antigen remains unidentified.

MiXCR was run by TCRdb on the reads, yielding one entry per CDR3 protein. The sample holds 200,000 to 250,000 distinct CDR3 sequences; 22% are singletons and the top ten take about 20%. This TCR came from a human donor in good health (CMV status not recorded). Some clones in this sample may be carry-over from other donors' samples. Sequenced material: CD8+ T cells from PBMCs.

The CDR3 nucleotides read TGTGCCAGCAGTTACTCGACCACGAACTCCTACAATGAGCAGTTCTTC. Its translation is CASSYSTTNSYNEQFF. The chain links TRBV6-2 or TRBV6-3 to TRBJ2-1; D ambiguous. Germline loops: CDR1 MNHEY, CDR2 SVGEGT. The CDR3 is 16 amino acids. V was cut by 0 bases and J by 0 bases, with 9 bases left in between.